The entry below describes one TCR beta chain. What it recognizes is unknown. This entry comes from a study of T cell responses to AZD1222 COVID-19 vaccine. Study results and limitations: The repertoires were collected only after the peak T cell response. In a largely white British group with more females than males, clonal diversity was possibly underestimated. Spike-specific TCR breadth and depth rose after two AZD1222 doses. Among those given AZD1222, only five or six were seropositive at baseline.

Repertoires were generated with immunoSEQ multiplex PCR, while TCRdb's copy carries only in-frame clones and drops some. The sample includes about 100,000 clones, around 90% of them seen just once. Between the trimmed V and J ends, which lost 0 bases and 3 bases, there was a span of 11 bases. The CDR3 sequence is 15 residues long. The germline gives CDR1 ENHRY, CDR2 SYGVKD. This specimen was peripheral blood, taken on day 0 of AZD1222 vaccination. The chain links TRBV10-3 to TRBJ1-1, with D hard to call. This sequence was found in an adult in good health. CDR3 sequence (DNA): TGTGCCATCAGTGAGTCGACAAGGGAATACACTGAAGCTTTCTTT. Translation gives CAISESTREYTEAFF.